A selection of T cell receptor beta chains follows, all from one sample in a study of shared clonotypes between healthy human individuals. Generated by immunoSEQ multiplex PCR, the TCRdb table keeps only in-frame clones and is missing some. This table holds roughly 1.4 million clones, 98% to 99% found once. The sequencing sample was made of naive CD4+ T cells sorted from blood. Receptors were obtained from a man aged 25 to 40 in good health. Each CDR3 is given with its conserved first and last residue. The order of the fields is J gene, D gene, V gene, CDR3 protein, CDR3 DNA. D genes are given only for firm matches.

>TRBJ1-3|TRBD1|TRBV6-1
CASSDPGKTGGRNTIYF
TGTGCCAGCAGTGACCCCGGAAAGACAGGGGGGAGAAACACCATATATTTT
>TRBJ2-5|TRBD2|TRBV9
CASSVSSGRGQETQYF
TGTGCCAGCAGCGTGTCTAGCGGGAGGGGCCAAGAGACCCAGTACTTC
>TRBJ2-1|-|TRBV7-2
CASSLYRLENNEQFF
TGTGCCAGCAGCTTATATCGGCTAGAAAACAATGAGCAGTTCTTC
>TRBJ2-1|TRBD2|TRBV5-1
CASSPSSGSSYNEQFF
TGCGCCAGCAGCCCTTCTAGCGGGAGCTCCTACAATGAGCAGTTCTTC
>TRBJ1-3|-|TRBV10-3
CAISESGGAGNTIYF
TGTGCCATCAGTGAGTCGGGCGGGGCCGGAAACACCATATATTTT
>TRBJ2-1|TRBD1|TRBV6-5
CASSYLGQGNNEQFF
TGTGCCAGCAGTTACTTGGGACAGGGGAATAATGAGCAGTTCTTC
>TRBJ2-5|-|TRBV5-8
CASSLGGVYQETQYF
TGTGCCAGCAGCTTGGGAGGGGTGTACCAAGAGACCCAGTACTTC
>TRBJ1-2|-|TRBV19
CASSIATTRRGYTF
TGTGCCAGTAGTATAGCTACCACCCGACGTGGCTACACCTTC
>TRBJ2-7|TRBD1|TRBV5-4
CASSQAGQGFGEQYF
TGTGCCAGCAGCCAGGCGGGACAGGGGTTTGGCGAGCAGTACTTC
>TRBJ2-7|-|TRBV7-2
CASSPRGAPYSYEQYF
TGTGCCAGCAGCCCTCGGGGGGCACCGTACTCCTACGAGCAGTACTTC
>TRBJ2-3|-|TRBV7-6
CASSLGGSGSTDTQYF
TGTGCCAGCAGCTTAGGTGGTAGCGGCAGCACAGATACGCAGTATTTT
>TRBJ2-7|-|TRBV28
CASSDRSEQYF
TGTGCCAGCAGTGACCGTTCCGAGCAGTACTTC
>TRBJ1-2|-|TRBV5-1
CASSMGAFYGYTF
TGCGCCAGCAGCATGGGAGCATTCTATGGCTACACCTTC
>TRBJ2-1|TRBD2|TRBV19
CASSSSRLAGVDNEQFF
TGTGCCAGTAGTTCCAGCCGACTAGCGGGAGTCGACAATGAGCAGTTCTTC
>TRBJ2-2|TRBD1|TRBV7-2
CASSLRTGASGELFF
TGTGCCAGCAGCCTACGGACAGGGGCGTCCGGGGAGCTGTTTTTT
>TRBJ1-2|-|TRBV6-5
CASTSGLEGYTF
TGTGCCAGCACCTCGGGTCTAGAAGGCTACACCTTC
>TRBJ2-1|-|TRBV29-1
CSVVAGSNEQFF
TGCAGCGTCGTTGCAGGGAGTAATGAGCAGTTCTTC
>TRBJ1-5|-|TRBV4-3
CASSQDPYGGQPQHF
TGCGCCAGCAGCCAAGATCCCTACGGTGGGCAGCCCCAGCATTTT
>TRBJ2-1|-|TRBV27
CASSFESSYNEQFF
TGTGCCAGCAGTTTCGAAAGCTCCTACAATGAGCAGTTCTTC
>TRBJ2-7|TRBD2|TRBV19
CASSNPGRESPYEQYF
TGTGCCAGTAGTAACCCCGGGAGGGAGAGTCCCTACGAGCAGTACTTC
>TRBJ1-5|-|TRBV2
CASGTRSNQPQHF
TGTGCCAGCGGGACTCGGAGCAATCAGCCCCAGCATTTT